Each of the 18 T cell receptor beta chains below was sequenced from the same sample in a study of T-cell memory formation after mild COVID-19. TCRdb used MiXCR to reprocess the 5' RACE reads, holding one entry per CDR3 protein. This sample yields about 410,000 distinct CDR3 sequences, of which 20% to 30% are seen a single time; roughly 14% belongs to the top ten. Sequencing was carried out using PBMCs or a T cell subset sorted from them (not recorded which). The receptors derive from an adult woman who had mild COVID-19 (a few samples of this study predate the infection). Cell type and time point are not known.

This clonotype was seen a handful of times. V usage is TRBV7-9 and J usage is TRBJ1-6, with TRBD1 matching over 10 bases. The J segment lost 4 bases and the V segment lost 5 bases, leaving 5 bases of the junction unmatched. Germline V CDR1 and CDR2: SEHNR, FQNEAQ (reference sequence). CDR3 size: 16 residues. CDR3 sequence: CASSPTGGAYNSPLHF. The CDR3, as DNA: TGTGCCAGCAGCCCGACAGGGGGCGCGTATAATTCACCCCTCCACTTT.

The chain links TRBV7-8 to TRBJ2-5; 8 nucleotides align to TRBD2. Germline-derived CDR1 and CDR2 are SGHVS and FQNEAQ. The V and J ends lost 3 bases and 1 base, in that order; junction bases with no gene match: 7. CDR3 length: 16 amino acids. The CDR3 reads CASSFQPGTSQETQYF. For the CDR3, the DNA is TGTGCCAGCAGCTTCCAACCCGGGACTAGCCAAGAGACCCAGTACTTC.

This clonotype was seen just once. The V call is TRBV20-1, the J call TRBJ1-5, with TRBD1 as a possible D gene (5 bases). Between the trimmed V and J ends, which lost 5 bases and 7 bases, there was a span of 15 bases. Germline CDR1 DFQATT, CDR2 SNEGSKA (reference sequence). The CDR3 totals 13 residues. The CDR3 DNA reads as TGCAGTGCTCCCTCTGTGGGGGAACAGCCCCAGCATTTT. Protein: CSAPSVGEQPQHF.

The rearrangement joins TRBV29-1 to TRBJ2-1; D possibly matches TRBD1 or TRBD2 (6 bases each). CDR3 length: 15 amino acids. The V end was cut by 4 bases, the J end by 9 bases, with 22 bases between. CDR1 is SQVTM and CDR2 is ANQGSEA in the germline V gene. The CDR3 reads CSVANGTTSRGEQFF. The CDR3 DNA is TGCAGCGTTGCGAACGGGACAACTTCGCGGGGTGAGCAGTTCTTC.

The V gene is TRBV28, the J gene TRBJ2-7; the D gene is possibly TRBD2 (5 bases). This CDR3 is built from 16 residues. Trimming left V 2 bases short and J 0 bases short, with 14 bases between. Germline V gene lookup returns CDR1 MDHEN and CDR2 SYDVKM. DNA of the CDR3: TGTGCCAGCAGTTTACGCGGGCAGCTAAGCTCCTACGAGCAGTACTTC. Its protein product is CASSLRGQLSSYEQYF.

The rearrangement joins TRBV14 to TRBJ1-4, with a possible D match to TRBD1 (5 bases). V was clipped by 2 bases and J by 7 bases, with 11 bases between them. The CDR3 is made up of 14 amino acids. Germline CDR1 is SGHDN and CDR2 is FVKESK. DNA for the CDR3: TGTGCCAGCAGCCAATTCCGGGGGGGTGAAAAACTGTTTTTT. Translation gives CASSQFRGGEKLFF.

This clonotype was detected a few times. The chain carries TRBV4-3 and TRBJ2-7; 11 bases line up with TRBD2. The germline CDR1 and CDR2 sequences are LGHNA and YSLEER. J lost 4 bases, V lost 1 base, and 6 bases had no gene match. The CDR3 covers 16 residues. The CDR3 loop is CASSQGTSGSLYEQYF. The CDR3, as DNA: TGCGCCAGCAGCCAAGGTACTAGCGGGAGTCTTTACGAGCAGTACTTC.

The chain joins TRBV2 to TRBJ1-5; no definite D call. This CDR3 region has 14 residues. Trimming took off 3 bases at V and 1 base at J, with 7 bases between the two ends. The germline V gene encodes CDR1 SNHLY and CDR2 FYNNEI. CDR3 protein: CASSEEPSNQPQHF. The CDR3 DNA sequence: TGTGCCAGCAGTGAGGAACCGAGCAATCAGCCCCAGCATTTT. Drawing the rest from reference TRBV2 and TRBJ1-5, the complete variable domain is EPEVTQTPSHQVTQMGQEVILRCVPISNHLYFYWYRQILGQKVEFLVSFYNNEISEKSEIFDDQFSVERPDGSNFTLKIRSTKLEDSAMYFCASSEEPSNQPQHFGDGTRLSIL.

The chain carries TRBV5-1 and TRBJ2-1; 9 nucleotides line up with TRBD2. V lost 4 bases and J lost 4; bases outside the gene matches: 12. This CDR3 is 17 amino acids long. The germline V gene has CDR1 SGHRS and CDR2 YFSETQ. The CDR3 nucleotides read TGCGCCAGCAGCATTACTACCGGGACTAGCTTGTACAATGAGCAGTTCTTC. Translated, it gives CASSITTGTSLYNEQFF.

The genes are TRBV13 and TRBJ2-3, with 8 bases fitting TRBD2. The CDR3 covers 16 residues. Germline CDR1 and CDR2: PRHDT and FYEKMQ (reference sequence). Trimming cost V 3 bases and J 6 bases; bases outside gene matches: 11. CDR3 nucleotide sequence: TGTGCCAGCAGCTTTGGGACGAAGCGGGGGATGGATACGCAGTATTTT. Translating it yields CASSFGTKRGMDTQYF.

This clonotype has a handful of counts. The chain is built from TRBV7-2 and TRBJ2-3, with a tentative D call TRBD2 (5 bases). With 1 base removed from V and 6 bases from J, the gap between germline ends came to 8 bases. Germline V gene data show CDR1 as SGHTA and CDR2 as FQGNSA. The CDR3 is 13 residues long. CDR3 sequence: CASSLVERDTQYF. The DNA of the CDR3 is TGTGCCAGCAGCTTAGTGGAGCGGGATACGCAGTATTTT.

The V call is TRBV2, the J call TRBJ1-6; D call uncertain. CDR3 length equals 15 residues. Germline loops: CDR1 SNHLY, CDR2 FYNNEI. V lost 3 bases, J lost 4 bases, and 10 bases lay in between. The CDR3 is CASSEGMGYNSPLHF. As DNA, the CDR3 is TGTGCCAGCAGTGAGGGCATGGGATATAATTCACCCCTCCACTTT.

CDR3 sequence reads: CATSRDLGTSGKPEEQYF. The CDR3 nucleotides are TGTGCCACCAGCAGAGATCTGGGGACTAGCGGGAAACCGGAGGAGCAGTACTTC. The chain has TRBV15 and TRBJ2-7; 13 positions match TRBD2. V lost 0 bases, J lost 7 bases, and 12 bases stayed unmatched. In germline, CDR1 is LNHNV, CDR2 YYDKDF (reference sequence). The CDR3 is 18 residues long.

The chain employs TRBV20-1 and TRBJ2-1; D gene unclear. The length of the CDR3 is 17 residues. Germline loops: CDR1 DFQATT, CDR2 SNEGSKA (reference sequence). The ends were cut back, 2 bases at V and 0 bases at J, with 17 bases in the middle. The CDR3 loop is CSARHVGGRSSYNEQFF. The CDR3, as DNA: TGCAGTGCTAGACACGTCGGTGGCCGAAGCTCCTACAATGAGCAGTTCTTC.

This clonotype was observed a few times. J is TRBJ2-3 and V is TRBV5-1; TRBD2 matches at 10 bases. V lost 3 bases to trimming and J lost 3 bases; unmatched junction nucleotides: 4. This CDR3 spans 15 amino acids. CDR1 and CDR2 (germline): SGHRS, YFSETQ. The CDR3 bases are TGCGCCAGCAGCTCCGGACTAGCGGAGACAGATACGCAGTATTTT. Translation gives CASSSGLAETDTQYF. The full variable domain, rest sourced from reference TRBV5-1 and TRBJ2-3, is KAGVTQTPRYLIKTRGQQVTLSCSPISGHRSVSWYQQTPGQGLQFLFEYFSETQRNKGNFPGRFSGRQFSNSRSEMNVSTLELGDSALYLCASSSGLAETDTQYFGPGTRLTVL.

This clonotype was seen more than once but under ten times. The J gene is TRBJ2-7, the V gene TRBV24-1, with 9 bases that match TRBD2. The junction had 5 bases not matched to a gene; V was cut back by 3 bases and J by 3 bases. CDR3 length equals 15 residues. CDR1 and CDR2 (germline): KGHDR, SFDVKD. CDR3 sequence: CATSDPAGGGYEQYF. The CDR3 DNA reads TGTGCCACCAGTGATCCAGCGGGAGGTGGCTACGAGCAGTACTTC.

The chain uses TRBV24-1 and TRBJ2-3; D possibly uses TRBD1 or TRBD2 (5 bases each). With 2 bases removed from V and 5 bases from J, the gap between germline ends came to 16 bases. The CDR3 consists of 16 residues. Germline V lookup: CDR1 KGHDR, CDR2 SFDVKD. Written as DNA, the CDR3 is TGTGCCACCAGTGATTCCGGGGCCGTTCGAGGAGATACGCAGTATTTT. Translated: CATSDSGAVRGDTQYF.

CDR3 DNA sequence: TGTGCCAGCAGCTTATTCCCCCTACGGGGGTTTCGTCGACAGAATGAGCAGTTCTTC. Its protein product is CASSLFPLRGFRRQNEQFF. This rearrangement joins TRBV7-9 to TRBJ2-1; D may be TRBD2 (6 bases). The CDR3 is made up of 19 amino acids. The ends were cut back, 2 bases at V and 7 bases at J, with 27 bases in the middle. Germline lookup yields CDR1 SEHNR and CDR2 FQNEAQ (reference sequence).